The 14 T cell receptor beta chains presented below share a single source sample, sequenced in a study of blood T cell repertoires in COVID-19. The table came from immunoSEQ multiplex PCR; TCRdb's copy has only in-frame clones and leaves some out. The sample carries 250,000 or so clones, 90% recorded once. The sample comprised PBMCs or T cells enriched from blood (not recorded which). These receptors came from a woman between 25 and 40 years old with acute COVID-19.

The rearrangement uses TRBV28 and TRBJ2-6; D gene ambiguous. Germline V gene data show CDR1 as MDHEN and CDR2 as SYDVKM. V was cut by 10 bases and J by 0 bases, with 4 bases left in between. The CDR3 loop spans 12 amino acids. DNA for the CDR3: TGTGCCATCCTCTCTGGGGCCAACGTCCTGACTTTC. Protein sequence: CAILSGANVLTF.

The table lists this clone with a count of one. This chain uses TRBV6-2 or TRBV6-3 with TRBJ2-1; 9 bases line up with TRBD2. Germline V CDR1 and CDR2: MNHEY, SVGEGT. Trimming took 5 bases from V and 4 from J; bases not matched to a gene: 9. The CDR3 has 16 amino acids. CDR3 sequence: CASSPNSGSGYNEQFF. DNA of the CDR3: TGTGCCAGCAGTCCCAATAGCGGGAGCGGTTACAATGAGCAGTTCTTC.

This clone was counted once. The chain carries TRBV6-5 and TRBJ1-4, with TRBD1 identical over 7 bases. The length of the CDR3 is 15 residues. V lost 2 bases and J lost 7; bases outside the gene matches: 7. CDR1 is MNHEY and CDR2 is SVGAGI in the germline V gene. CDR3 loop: CASSYEAGGGEKLFF. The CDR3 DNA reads TGTGCCAGCAGTTACGAAGCAGGGGGAGGTGAAAAACTGTTTTTT.

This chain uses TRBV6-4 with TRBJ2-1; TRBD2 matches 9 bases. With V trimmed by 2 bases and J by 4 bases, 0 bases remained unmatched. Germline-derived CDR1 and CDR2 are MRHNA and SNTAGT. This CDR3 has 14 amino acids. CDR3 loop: CASSDLAGYNEQFF. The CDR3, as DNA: TGTGCCAGCAGTGACCTAGCGGGGTACAATGAGCAGTTCTTC.

The CDR3: CASSLHGREYEQYF. CDR3 DNA: TGTGCCAGCAGCTTACACGGGAGGGAGTACGAGCAGTACTTC. The chain combines TRBV7-2 with TRBJ2-7, with 8 bases aligning to TRBD2. Trimming took 2 bases from V and 4 from J; bases not matched to a gene: 4. CDR3 length: 14 residues. Germline CDR1 SGHTA, CDR2 FQGNSA.

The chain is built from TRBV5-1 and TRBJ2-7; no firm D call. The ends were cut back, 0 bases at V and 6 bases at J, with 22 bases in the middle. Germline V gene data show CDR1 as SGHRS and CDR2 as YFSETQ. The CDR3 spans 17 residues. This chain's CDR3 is CASSLEVSIGGLLEQYF. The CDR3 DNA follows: TGCGCCAGCAGCTTGGAAGTATCGATAGGCGGATTACTCGAGCAGTACTTC.

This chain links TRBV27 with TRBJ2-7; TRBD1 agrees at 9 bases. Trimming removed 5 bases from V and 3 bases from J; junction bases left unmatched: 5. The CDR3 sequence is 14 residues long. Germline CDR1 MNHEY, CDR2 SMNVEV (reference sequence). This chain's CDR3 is CASSRDRDGYEQYF. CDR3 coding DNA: TGTGCCAGCAGTAGGGACAGGGATGGCTACGAGCAGTACTTC.

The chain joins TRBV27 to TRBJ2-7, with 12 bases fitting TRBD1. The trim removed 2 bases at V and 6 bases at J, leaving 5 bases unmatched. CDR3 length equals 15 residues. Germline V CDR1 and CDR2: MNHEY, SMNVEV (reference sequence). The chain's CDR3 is CASSLRGQGAGEQYF. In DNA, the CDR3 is TGTGCCAGCAGTTTAAGGGGACAGGGGGCTGGCGAGCAGTACTTC.

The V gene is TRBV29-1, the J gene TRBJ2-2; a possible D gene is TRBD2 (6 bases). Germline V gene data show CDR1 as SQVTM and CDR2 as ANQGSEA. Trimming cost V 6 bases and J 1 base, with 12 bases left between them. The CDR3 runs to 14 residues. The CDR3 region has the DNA TGCAGCGTAGATAGACTAGAGAACACCGGGGAGCTGTTTTTT. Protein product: CSVDRLENTGELFF.

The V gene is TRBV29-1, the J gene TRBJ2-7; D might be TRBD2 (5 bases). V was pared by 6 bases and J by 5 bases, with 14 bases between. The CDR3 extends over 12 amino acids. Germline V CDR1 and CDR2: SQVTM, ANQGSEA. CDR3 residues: CSVSTGSNEQYF. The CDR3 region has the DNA TGCAGCGTATCGACGGGAAGCAACGAGCAGTACTTC.

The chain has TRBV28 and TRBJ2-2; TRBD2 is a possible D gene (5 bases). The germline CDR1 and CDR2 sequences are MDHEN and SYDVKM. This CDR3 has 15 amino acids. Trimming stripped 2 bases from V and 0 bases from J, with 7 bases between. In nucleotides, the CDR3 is TGTGCCAGCAGTTTAGGGAGACCGAACACCGGGGAGCTGTTTTTT. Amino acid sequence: CASSLGRPNTGELFF.

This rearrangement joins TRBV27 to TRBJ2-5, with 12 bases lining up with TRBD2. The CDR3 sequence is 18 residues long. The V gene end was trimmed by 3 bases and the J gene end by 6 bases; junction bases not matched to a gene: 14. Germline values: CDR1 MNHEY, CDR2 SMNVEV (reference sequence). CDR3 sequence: CASSFGLPGLAGLQTQYF. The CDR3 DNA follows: TGTGCCAGCAGTTTTGGGCTGCCGGGACTAGCGGGTCTGCAGACCCAGTACTTC.

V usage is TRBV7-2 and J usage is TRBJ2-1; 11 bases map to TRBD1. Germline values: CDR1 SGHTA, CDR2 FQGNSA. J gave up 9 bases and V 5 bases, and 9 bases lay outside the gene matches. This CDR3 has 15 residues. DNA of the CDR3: TGTGCCAGCAGCCCCGGGACAGGGGGGTTGGGTGAGCAGTTCTTC. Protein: CASSPGTGGLGEQFF. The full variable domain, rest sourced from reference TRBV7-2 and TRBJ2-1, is GAGVSQSPSNKVTEKGKDVELRCDPISGHTALYWYRQSLGQGLEFLIYFQGNSAPDKSGLPSDRFSAERTGGSVSTLTIQRTQQEDSAVYLCASSPGTGGLGEQFFGPGTRLTVL.

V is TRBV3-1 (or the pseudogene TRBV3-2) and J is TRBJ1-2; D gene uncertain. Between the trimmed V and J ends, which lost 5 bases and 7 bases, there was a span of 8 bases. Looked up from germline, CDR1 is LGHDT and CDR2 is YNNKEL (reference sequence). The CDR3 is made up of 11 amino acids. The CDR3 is CASSSYAGYTF. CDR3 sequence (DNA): TGTGCCAGCAGCTCCTATGCTGGCTACACCTTC.